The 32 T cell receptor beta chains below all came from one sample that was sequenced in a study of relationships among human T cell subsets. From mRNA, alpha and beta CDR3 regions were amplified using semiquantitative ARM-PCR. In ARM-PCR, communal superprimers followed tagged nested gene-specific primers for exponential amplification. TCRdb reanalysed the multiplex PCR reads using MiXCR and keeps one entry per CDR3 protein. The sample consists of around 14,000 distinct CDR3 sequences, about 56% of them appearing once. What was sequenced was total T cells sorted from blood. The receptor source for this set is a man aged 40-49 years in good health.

Written as DNA, the CDR3 is TGTGCCAGCAGCGCAACTAGCGGGAGGCCCGATACGCAGTATTTT. This encodes CASSATSGRPDTQYF. V is TRBV2 and J is TRBJ2-3; 12 nucleotides align to TRBD2. After removal of 6 bases from V and 6 bases from J, the junction contained 7 bases not matched to a gene. Germline CDR1 SNHLY, CDR2 FYNNEI. This CDR3 contains 15 residues.

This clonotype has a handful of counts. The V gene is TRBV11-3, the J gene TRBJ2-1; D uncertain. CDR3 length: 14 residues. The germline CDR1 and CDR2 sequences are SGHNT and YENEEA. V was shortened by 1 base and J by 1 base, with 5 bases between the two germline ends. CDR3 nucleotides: TGTGCCAGCAGCTTAGGACCTTCCTACAATGAGCAGTTCTTC. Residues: CASSLGPSYNEQFF.

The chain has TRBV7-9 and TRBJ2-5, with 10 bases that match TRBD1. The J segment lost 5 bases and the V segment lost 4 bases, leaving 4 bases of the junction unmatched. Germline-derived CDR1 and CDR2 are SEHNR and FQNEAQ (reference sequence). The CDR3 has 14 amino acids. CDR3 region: CASSSGTGAETQYF. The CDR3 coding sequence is TGTGCCAGCAGCTCCGGGACAGGGGCCGAGACCCAGTACTTC.

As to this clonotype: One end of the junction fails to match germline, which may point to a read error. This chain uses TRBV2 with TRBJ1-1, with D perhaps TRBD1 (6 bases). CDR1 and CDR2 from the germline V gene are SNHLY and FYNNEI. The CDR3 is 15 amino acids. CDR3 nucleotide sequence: TGTGCCAGCAGCCGACAGGCGACCTTGAAAACTGAAGCTTTCTTT. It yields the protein CASSRQATLKTEAFF.

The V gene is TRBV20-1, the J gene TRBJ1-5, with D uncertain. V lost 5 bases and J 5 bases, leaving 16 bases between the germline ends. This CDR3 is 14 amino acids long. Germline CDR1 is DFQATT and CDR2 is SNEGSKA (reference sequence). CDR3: CSAYREEGDQPQHF. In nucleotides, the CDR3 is TGCAGTGCTTACCGGGAGGAGGGCGATCAGCCCCAGCATTTT.

This CDR3 is CASSQGRGGVTEAFF. The CDR3 DNA follows: TGCGCCAGCAGCCAAGGGCGGGGAGGGGTCACTGAAGCTTTCTTT. The rearrangement links TRBV4-1 to TRBJ1-1; a weak D match, TRBD1 (5 bases). Deletions cut 1 base from V and 4 bases from J, with 13 bases between. Germline values: CDR1 MGHRA, CDR2 YSYEKL. This CDR3 has 15 amino acids.

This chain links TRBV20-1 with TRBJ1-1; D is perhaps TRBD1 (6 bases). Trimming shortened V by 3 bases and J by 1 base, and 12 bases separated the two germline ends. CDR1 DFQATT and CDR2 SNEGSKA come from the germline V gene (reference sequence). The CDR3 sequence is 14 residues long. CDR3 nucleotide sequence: TGCAGTGCTAGGAGGGGGGCATGGAACACTGAAGCTTTCTTT. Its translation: CSARRGAWNTEAFF.

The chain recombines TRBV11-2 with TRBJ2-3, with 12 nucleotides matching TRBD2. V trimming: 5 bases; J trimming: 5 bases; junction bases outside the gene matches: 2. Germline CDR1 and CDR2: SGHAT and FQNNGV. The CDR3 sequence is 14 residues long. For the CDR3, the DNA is TGTGCCAGCAGCGGACTAGCGGGAATAGATACGCAGTATTTT. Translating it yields CASSGLAGIDTQYF.

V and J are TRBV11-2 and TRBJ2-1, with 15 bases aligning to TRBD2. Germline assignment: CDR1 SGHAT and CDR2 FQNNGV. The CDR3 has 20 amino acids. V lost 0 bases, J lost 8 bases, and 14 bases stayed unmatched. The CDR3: CASSLDGWGTSGRLRDEQFF. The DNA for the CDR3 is TGTGCCAGCAGCTTAGATGGTTGGGGGACTAGCGGGAGGCTGAGAGATGAGCAGTTCTTC.

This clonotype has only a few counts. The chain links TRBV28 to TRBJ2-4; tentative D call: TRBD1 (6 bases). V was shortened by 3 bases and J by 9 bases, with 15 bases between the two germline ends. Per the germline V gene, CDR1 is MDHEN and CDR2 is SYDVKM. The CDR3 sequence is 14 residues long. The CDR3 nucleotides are TGTGCCAGCAGTTTTGGGACACCTCAGGGCATTCAGTACTTC. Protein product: CASSFGTPQGIQYF.

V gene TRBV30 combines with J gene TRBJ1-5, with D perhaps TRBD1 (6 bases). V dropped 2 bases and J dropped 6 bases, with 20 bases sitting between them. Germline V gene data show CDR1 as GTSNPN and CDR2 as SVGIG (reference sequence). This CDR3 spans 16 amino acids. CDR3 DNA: TGTGCCTGGAGTCCACCCTTACTACAGGGAGGTCAGCCCCAGCATTTT. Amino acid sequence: CAWSPPLLQGGQPQHF.

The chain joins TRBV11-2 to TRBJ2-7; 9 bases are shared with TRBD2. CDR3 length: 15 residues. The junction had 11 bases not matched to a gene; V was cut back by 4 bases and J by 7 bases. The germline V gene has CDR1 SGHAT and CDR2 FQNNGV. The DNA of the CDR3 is TGTGCCAGCAGCTCCTGGACTAGCGACAAGGGAGAGCAGTACTTC. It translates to CASSSWTSDKGEQYF.

The CDR3: CASSLLREGSEQFF. CDR3 coding DNA: TGTGCCAGCAGTTTATTACGGGAGGGTAGTGAGCAGTTCTTC. The chain carries TRBV27 and TRBJ2-1, with 8 bases identical to TRBD2. This CDR3 has 14 amino acids. The V segment lost 1 base and the J segment 9 bases; nucleotides outside the gene matches: 5. The germline V gene has CDR1 MNHEY and CDR2 SMNVEV (reference sequence).

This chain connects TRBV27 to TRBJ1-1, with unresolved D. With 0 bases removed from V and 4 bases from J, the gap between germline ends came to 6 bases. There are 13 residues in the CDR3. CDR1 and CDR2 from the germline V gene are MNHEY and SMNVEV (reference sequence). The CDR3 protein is CASSLSSSTEAFF. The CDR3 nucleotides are TGTGCCAGCAGTTTATCATCGAGCACTGAAGCTTTCTTT.

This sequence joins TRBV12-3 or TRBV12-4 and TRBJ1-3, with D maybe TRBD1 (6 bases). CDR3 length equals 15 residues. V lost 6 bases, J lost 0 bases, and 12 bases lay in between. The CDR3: CASRPGQSSGNTIYF. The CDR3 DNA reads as TGTGCCAGCAGACCCGGACAGTCCTCTGGAAACACCATATATTTT.

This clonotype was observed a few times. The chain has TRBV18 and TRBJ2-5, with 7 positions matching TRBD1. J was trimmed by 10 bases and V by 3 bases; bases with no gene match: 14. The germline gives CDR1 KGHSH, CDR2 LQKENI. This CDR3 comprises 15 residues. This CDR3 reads CASSPWDSPKGSQYF. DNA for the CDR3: TGTGCCAGCTCACCCTGGGACAGCCCCAAAGGGAGCCAGTACTTC.

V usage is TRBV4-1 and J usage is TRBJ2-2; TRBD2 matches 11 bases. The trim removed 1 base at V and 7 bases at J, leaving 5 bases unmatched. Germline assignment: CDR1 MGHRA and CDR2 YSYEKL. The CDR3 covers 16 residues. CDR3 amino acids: CASSQGSGRAVGELFF. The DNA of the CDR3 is TGCGCCAGCAGCCAAGGTAGCGGGAGGGCCGTCGGGGAGCTGTTTTTT.

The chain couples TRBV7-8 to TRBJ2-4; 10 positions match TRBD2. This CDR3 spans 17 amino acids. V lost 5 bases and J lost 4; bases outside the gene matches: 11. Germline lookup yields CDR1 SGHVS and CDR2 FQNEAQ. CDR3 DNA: TGTGCCAGCAGCCTTGCAGCGGGAGGGGGGTCGAAAAACATTCAGTACTTC. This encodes CASSLAAGGGSKNIQYF.

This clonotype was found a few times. CDR3 protein: CASSRTQGGDTQYF. CDR3 sequence (DNA): TGTGCCAGCAGCCGGACCCAGGGAGGAGATACGCAGTATTTT. The V call is TRBV28, the J call TRBJ2-3; D might be TRBD2 (6 bases). Germline CDR1 and CDR2: MDHEN and SYDVKM. The V end lost 6 bases, the J end lost 5 bases, and 15 bases lay between the germline ends. This CDR3 has 14 amino acids.

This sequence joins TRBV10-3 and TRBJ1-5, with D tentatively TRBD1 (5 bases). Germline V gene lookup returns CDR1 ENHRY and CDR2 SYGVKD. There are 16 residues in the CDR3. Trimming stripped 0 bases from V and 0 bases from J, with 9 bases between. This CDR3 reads CAISESGGNSNQPQHF. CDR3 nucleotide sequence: TGTGCCATCAGTGAGTCTGGGGGGAATAGCAATCAGCCCCAGCATTTT.

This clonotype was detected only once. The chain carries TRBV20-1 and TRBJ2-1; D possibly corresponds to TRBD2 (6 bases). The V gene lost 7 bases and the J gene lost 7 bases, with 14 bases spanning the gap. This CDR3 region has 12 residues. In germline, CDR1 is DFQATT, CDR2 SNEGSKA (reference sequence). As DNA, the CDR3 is TGCAGTGGCCCCGCGGGGAGGAATGAGCAGTTCTTC. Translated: CSGPAGRNEQFF.

CDR3 loop: CSARSFRNTEAFF. The CDR3 DNA follows: TGCAGTGCCAGATCTTTCAGGAACACTGAAGCTTTCTTT. This chain joins TRBV20-1 and TRBJ1-1; D is uncertain. V gave up 6 bases and J gave up 1 base, with 12 bases separating them. The germline gives CDR1 DFQATT, CDR2 SNEGSKA (reference sequence). This CDR3 is built from 13 residues.

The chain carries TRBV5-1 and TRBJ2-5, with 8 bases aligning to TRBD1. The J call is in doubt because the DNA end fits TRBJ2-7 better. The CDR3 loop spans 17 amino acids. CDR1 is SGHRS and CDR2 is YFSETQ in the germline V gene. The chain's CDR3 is CASSLDGTGGSGYEQYF. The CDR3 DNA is TGCGCCAGCAGCTTGGACGGGACAGGAGGATCAGGCTACGAGCAGTACTTC.

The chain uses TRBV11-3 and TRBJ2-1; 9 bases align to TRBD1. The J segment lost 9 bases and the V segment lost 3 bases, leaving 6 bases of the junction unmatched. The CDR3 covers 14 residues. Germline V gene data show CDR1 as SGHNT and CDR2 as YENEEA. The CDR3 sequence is CASSFGTGSGEQFF. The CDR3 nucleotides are TGTGCCAGCAGCTTTGGGACAGGGTCGGGTGAGCAGTTCTTC. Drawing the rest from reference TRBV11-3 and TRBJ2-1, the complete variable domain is EAGVVQSPRYKIIEKKQPVAFWCNPISGHNTLYWYLQNLGQGPELLIRYENEEAVDDSQLPKDRFSAERLKGVDSTLKIQPAELGDSAVYLCASSFGTGSGEQFFGPGTRLTVL.

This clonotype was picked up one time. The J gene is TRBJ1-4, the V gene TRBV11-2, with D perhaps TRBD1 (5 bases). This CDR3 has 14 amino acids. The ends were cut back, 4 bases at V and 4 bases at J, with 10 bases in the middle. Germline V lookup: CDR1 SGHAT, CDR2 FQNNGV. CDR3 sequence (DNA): TGTGCCAGCAGCTCAATCAGGGATAATGAAAAACTGTTTTTT. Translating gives CASSSIRDNEKLFF.

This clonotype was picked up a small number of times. CDR3 region: CASSSYRGRTEAFF. The CDR3 bases are TGTGCCAGCAGCTCCTACAGGGGGCGCACTGAAGCTTTCTTT. V gene TRBV7-2 combines with J gene TRBJ1-1; 9 bases fit TRBD1. After removal of 4 bases from V and 4 bases from J, the junction contained 4 bases not matched to a gene. The CDR3 consists of 14 residues. Germline assignment: CDR1 SGHTA and CDR2 FQGNSA. Combining the CDR3 with reference TRBV7-2 and TRBJ1-1 gives the whole variable domain GAGVSQSPSNKVTEKGKDVELRCDPISGHTALYWYRQSLGQGLEFLIYFQGNSAPDKSGLPSDRFSAERTGGSVSTLTIQRTQQEDSAVYLCASSSYRGRTEAFFGQGTRLTVV.

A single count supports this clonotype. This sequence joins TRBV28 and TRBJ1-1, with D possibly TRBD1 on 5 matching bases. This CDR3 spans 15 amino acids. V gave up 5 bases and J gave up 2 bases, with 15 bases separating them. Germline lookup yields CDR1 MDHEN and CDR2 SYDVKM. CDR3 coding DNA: TGTGCCAGCAGTCCTTTCAGGAGGGGAAACACTGAAGCTTTCTTT. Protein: CASSPFRRGNTEAFF.

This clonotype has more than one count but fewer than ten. The DNA of the CDR3 is TGTGCCTGGGATTATTCCACCGGGGCCGGGGAGCTGTTTTTT. Protein product: CAWDYSTGAGELFF. The rearrangement links TRBV30 to TRBJ2-2, with D maybe TRBD2 (5 bases). Trimming cost V 5 bases and J 6 bases, with 16 bases left between them. This CDR3 has 14 residues. CDR1 is GTSNPN and CDR2 is SVGIG in the germline V gene (reference sequence).

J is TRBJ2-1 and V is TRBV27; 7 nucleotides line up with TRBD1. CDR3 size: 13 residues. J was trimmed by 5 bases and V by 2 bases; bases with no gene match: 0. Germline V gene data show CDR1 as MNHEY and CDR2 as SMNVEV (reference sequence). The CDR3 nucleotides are TGTGCCAGCAGTTTAACAGGGGACAATGAGCAGTTCTTC. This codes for CASSLTGDNEQFF.

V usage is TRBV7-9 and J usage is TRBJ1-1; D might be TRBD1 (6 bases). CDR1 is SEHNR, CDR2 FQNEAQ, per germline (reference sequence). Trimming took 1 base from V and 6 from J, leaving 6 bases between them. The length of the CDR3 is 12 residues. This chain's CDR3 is CASSLEGAEAFF. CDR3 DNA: TGTGCCAGCAGCTTAGAGGGGGCTGAAGCTTTCTTT.

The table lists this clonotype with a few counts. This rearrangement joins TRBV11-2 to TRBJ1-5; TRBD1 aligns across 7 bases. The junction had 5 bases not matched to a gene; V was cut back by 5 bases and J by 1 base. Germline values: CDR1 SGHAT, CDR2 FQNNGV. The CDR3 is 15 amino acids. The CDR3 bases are TGTGCCAGCAGCGTGTCGGGACAGAGCAATCAGCCCCAGCATTTT. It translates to CASSVSGQSNQPQHF.

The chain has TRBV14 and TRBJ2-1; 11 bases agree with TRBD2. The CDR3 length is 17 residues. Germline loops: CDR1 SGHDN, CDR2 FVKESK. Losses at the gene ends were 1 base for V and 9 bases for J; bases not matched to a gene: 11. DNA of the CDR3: TGTGCCAGCAGCCAAGGCCCTCTAGCGGGAGGAATCGGTGAGCAGTTCTTC. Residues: CASSQGPLAGGIGEQFF.